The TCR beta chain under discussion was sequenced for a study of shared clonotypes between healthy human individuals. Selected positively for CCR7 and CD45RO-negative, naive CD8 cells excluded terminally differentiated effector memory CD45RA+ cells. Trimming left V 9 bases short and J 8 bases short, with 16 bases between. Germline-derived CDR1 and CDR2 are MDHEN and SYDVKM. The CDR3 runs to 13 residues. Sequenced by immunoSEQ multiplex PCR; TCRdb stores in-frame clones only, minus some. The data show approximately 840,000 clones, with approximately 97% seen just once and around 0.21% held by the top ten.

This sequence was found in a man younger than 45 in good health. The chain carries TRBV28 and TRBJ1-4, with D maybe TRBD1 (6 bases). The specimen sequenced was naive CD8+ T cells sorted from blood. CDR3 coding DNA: TGTGCCAGTTTAGGGGGGGGCGACGAAAAACTGTTTTTT. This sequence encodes CASLGGGDEKLFF.